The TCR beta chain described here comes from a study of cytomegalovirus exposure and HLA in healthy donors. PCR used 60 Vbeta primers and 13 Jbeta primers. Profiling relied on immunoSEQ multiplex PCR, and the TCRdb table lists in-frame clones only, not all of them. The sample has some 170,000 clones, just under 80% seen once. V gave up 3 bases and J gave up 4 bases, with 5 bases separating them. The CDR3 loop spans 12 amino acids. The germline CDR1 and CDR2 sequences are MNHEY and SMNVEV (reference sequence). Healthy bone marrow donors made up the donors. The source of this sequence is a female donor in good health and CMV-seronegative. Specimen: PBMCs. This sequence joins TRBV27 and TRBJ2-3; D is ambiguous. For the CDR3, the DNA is TGTGCCAGCAGTTTCGGTCCAGATACGCAGTATTTT. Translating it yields CASSFGPDTQYF.